Listed below are T cell receptor beta chains from one sample, sequenced in a study of molecular identifiers for immune sequencing clone quantification. One entry per CDR3 protein, called by TCRdb with MiXCR from the PCR reads. The repertoire holds 600,000 to 650,000 distinct CDR3 sequences, with just under 20% as singletons. Sequenced input: naive CD8+ T cells from blood, with Jurkat cell RNA spiked in. These TCRs come from a human donor in good health. Some libraries in this study had Jurkat cell RNA spiked in. CDR3s include the opening cysteine and the closing phenylalanine or tryptophan. Each record gives: J gene, clone size, V gene, D gene, CDR3 length, CDR3 protein, CDR3 DNA. The D gene is left open where the match is weak. The listing skips clone size in some rows; elsewhere it reads once, few, many or a size class.

J gene: TRBJ2-7
clone size: many
V gene: TRBV27
D gene: NA
CDR3 length: 13
CDR3 protein: CASSWASSYEQYF
CDR3 DNA: TGTGCCAGCAGTTGGGCATCCTCCTACGAGCAGTACTTC

J gene: TRBJ2-7
clone size: many
V gene: TRBV27
D gene: NA
CDR3 length: 16
CDR3 protein: CASSSRPGGRYYEQYF
CDR3 DNA: TGTGCCAGCAGTTCACGCCCGGGGGGCCGTTACTACGAGCAGTACTTC

J gene: TRBJ2-5
clone size: once
V gene: TRBV19
D gene: TRBD2
CDR3 length: 17
CDR3 protein: CASSPTSGEALGETQYF
CDR3 DNA: TGTGCCAGTAGCCCAACTAGCGGGGAGGCCCTAGGAGAGACCCAGTACTTC

J gene: TRBJ2-1
clone size: few
V gene: TRBV19
D gene: NA
CDR3 length: 13
CDR3 protein: CASRGVSYNEQFF
CDR3 DNA: TGTGCCAGTAGGGGGGTTAGCTACAATGAGCAGTTCTTC

J gene: TRBJ1-3
clone size: many
V gene: TRBV20-1
D gene: TRBD1
CDR3 length: 15
CDR3 protein: CSALHTGEPGNTIYF
CDR3 DNA: TGCAGTGCTCTACATACAGGGGAGCCTGGAAACACCATATATTTT

J gene: TRBJ2-3
clone size: many
V gene: TRBV5-6
D gene: TRBD2
CDR3 length: 18
CDR3 protein: CASGGLAGDPSFTDTQYF
CDR3 DNA: TGTGCCAGCGGGGGACTAGCGGGTGACCCCTCCTTCACAGATACGCAGTATTTT

J gene: TRBJ2-7
clone size: many
V gene: TRBV11-2
D gene: NA
CDR3 length: 13
CDR3 protein: CASGAAISYEQYF
CDR3 DNA: TGTGCCAGCGGGGCGGCTATCTCCTACGAGCAGTACTTC

J gene: TRBJ2-7
clone size: many
V gene: TRBV7-9
D gene: NA
CDR3 length: 15
CDR3 protein: CASSPPTGNFYEQYF
CDR3 DNA: TGTGCCAGCAGCCCGCCTACAGGGAACTTTTACGAGCAGTACTTC

J gene: TRBJ2-7
clone size: many
V gene: TRBV14
D gene: NA
CDR3 length: 12
CDR3 protein: CASSPENYEQYF
CDR3 DNA: TGTGCCAGCAGCCCAGAAAATTACGAGCAGTACTTC

J gene: TRBJ1-2
clone size: many
V gene: TRBV5-4
D gene: NA
CDR3 length: 12
CDR3 protein: CASSSGIYGYTF
CDR3 DNA: TGTGCCAGCAGCTCAGGCATTTATGGCTACACCTTC

J gene: TRBJ1-1
clone size: many
V gene: TRBV10-3
D gene: TRBD1
CDR3 length: 17
CDR3 protein: CAISESRDRGRNTEAFF
CDR3 DNA: TGTGCCATCAGTGAGTCCCGGGACAGGGGAAGGAACACTGAAGCTTTCTTT

J gene: TRBJ2-5
clone size: many
V gene: TRBV2
D gene: NA
CDR3 length: 14
CDR3 protein: CASCQGEFQETQYF
CDR3 DNA: TGTGCCAGCTGCCAAGGGGAATTCCAAGAGACCCAGTACTTC

J gene: TRBJ2-1
clone size: NA
V gene: TRBV3-1
D gene: TRBD2
CDR3 length: 14
CDR3 protein: CASSPGLAVREQFF
CDR3 DNA: TGTGCCAGCAGCCCGGGACTAGCGGTACGTGAGCAGTTCTTC

J gene: TRBJ1-5
clone size: many
V gene: TRBV10-3
D gene: NA
CDR3 length: 14
CDR3 protein: CAAGDLGVGQPQHF
CDR3 DNA: TGTGCCGCGGGGGACCTAGGAGTCGGACAGCCCCAGCATTTT

J gene: TRBJ1-1
clone size: many
V gene: TRBV3-1
D gene: NA
CDR3 length: 17
CDR3 protein: CASSQVFRFGVNTEAFF
CDR3 DNA: TGTGCCAGCAGCCAAGTTTTCAGGTTCGGAGTGAACACTGAAGCTTTCTTT

J gene: TRBJ2-3
clone size: many
V gene: TRBV3-1
D gene: NA
CDR3 length: 17
CDR3 protein: CASSQGDPGARADTQYF
CDR3 DNA: TGTGCCAGCAGCCAAGGCGATCCGGGGGCGCGGGCAGATACGCAGTATTTT

J gene: TRBJ2-1
clone size: many
V gene: TRBV12-3/TRBV12-4
D gene: TRBD2
CDR3 length: 15
CDR3 protein: CASSFASGRYNEQFF
CDR3 DNA: TGTGCCAGCAGTTTCGCTAGCGGGAGGTACAATGAGCAGTTCTTC

J gene: TRBJ2-7
clone size: many
V gene: TRBV29-1
D gene: TRBD2
CDR3 length: 13
CDR3 protein: CSVASGEAYEQYF
CDR3 DNA: TGCAGCGTTGCTAGCGGGGAAGCCTACGAGCAGTACTTC

J gene: TRBJ2-3
clone size: many
V gene: TRBV7-2
D gene: NA
CDR3 length: 13
CDR3 protein: CASSWDNTDTQYF
CDR3 DNA: TGTGCCAGCAGCTGGGACAACACAGATACGCAGTATTTT

J gene: TRBJ2-7
clone size: many
V gene: TRBV7-9
D gene: NA
CDR3 length: 13
CDR3 protein: CASSASVGGEQYF
CDR3 DNA: TGTGCCAGCTCGGCTAGCGTCGGTGGGGAGCAGTACTTC

J gene: TRBJ2-7
clone size: many
V gene: TRBV20-1
D gene: NA
CDR3 length: 13
CDR3 protein: CSARALSSYEQYF
CDR3 DNA: TGCAGTGCTCGGGCCCTTAGCTCCTACGAGCAGTACTTC

J gene: TRBJ2-1
clone size: few
V gene: TRBV4-3
D gene: TRBD1
CDR3 length: 17
CDR3 protein: CASSQDIGTATYNEQFF
CDR3 DNA: TGCGCCAGCAGCCAAGATATAGGGACAGCTACCTACAATGAGCAGTTCTTC

J gene: TRBJ2-5
clone size: few
V gene: TRBV12-3/TRBV12-4
D gene: TRBD1
CDR3 length: 17
CDR3 protein: CASSHVPGQAVGETQYF
CDR3 DNA: TGTGCCAGCAGCCACGTCCCGGGACAGGCGGTGGGAGAGACCCAGTACTTC

J gene: TRBJ2-7
clone size: many
V gene: TRBV4-3
D gene: TRBD1
CDR3 length: 15
CDR3 protein: CASSQEGTGNDEQYF
CDR3 DNA: TGCGCCAGCAGCCAAGAGGGGACAGGGAACGACGAGCAGTACTTC

J gene: TRBJ1-1
clone size: once
V gene: TRBV3-2
D gene: NA
CDR3 length: 16
CDR3 protein: CASSQDLRGEHTEAFF
CDR3 DNA: TGTGCCAGCAGCCAAGATCTGCGGGGTGAGCACACTGAAGCTTTCTTT

J gene: TRBJ1-1
clone size: many
V gene: TRBV10-3
D gene: NA
CDR3 length: 16
CDR3 protein: CAISEFKGGPNTEAFF
CDR3 DNA: TGTGCCATCAGTGAGTTTAAAGGGGGTCCGAACACTGAAGCTTTCTTT

J gene: TRBJ2-3
clone size: NA
V gene: TRBV7-9
D gene: NA
CDR3 length: 15
CDR3 protein: CASSNSPSPTDTKYF
CDR3 DNA: TGTGCCAGCAGCAACAGTCCTAGCCCCACAGATACGAAGTATTTT